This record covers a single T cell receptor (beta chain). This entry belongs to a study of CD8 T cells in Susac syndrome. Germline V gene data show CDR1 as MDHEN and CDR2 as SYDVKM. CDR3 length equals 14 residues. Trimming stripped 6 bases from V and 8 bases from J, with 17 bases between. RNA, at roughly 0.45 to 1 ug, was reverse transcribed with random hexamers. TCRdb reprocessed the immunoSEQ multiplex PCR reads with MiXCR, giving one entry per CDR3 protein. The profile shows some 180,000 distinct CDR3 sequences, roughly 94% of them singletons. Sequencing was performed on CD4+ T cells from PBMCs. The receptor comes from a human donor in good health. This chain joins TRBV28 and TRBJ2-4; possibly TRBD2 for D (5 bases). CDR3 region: CASSPTRLGDIQYF. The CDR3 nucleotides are TGTGCCAGCAGCCCAACTAGGTTGGGAGACATTCAGTACTTC.